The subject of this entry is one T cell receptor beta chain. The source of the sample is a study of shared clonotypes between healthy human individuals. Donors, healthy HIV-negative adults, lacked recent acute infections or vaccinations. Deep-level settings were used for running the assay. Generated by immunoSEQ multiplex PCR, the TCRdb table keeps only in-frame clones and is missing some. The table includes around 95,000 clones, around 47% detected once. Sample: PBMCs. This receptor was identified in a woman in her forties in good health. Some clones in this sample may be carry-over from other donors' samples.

CDR3 nucleotides: TGTGCCAGCAGCTTAGTACGGGGTTACATTCAGTACTTC. This encodes CASSLVRGYIQYF. The J gene is TRBJ2-4, the V gene TRBV7-8; D may be TRBD2 (5 bases). V was trimmed by 1 base and J by 8 bases, leaving 9 bases between them. CDR1 is SGHVS and CDR2 is FQNEAQ in the germline V gene. The CDR3 has 13 residues.